These 27 T cell receptor beta chains share one sample of origin, sequenced in a study of monozygotic twins with inflammatory bowel disease. With the 5' RACE reads reprocessed, TCRdb shows one record per CDR3 protein and no DNA. This sample lists roughly 120,000 distinct CDR3 sequences; its ten largest clones have 9.5% to 15%. Sequenced sample: blood. These receptors originate from a human donor with ulcerative colitis or Crohn's disease, or a healthy co-twin of an affected twin (not recorded which).

The chain is built from TRBV4-3 and TRBJ2-1; the D call from TCRdb, TRBD2, cannot be confirmed without DNA. Looked up from germline, CDR1 is LGHNA and CDR2 is YSLEER. This CDR3 region has 13 residues. The CDR3 protein is CASGTSVDDEQFF.

V usage is TRBV15 and J usage is TRBJ2-1; TCRdb's D call of TRBD1 is untestable without DNA. Germline loops: CDR1 LNHNV, CDR2 YYDKDF (reference sequence). This CDR3 has 13 residues. CDR3 amino acids: CATSRDRTAGAFF.

V and J are TRBV6-5 and TRBJ1-1; there is no DNA to check the TCRdb D call of TRBD1. The CDR3 has 14 residues. Germline CDR1 MNHEY, CDR2 SVGAGI. This CDR3 is CASSYLTGNTEAFF.

The chain has TRBV7-9 and TRBJ2-1; TCRdb lists TRBD1, though no DNA is available to test this call. The CDR3 has 14 amino acids. In germline, CDR1 is SEHNR, CDR2 FQNEAQ (reference sequence). The CDR3 sequence is CASSPTGENSEQFF. The complete variable domain, with remaining parts taken from reference TRBV7-9 and TRBJ2-1, reads DTGVSQNPRHKITKRGQNVTFRCDPISEHNRLYWYRQTLGQGPEFLTYFQNEAQLEKSRLLSDRFSAERPKGSFSTLEIQRTEQGDSAMYLCASSPTGENSEQFFGPGTRLTVL.

This chain's CDR3 is CASRPLGLRQGSTEAFF. The chain joins TRBV5-1 to TRBJ1-1; TCRdb indicates TRBD1, and absent DNA this call remains unverified. Germline V gives CDR1 SGHRS, CDR2 YFSETQ. This CDR3 spans 17 amino acids.

The chain combines TRBV5-1 with TRBJ2-3; TCRdb picks TRBD1, but there is no DNA to check that call. This CDR3 is built from 14 residues. Germline assignment: CDR1 SGHRS and CDR2 YFSETQ. The CDR3 here is CASSLAGTEDTQYF. Based on the CDR3 plus reference TRBV5-1 and TRBJ2-3, the full variable domain is KAGVTQTPRYLIKTRGQQVTLSCSPISGHRSVSWYQQTPGQGLQFLFEYFSETQRNKGNFPGRFSGRQFSNSRSEMNVSTLELGDSALYLCASSLAGTEDTQYFGPGTRLTVL.

The V gene is TRBV7-2, the J gene TRBJ1-5. The CDR3 is 14 residues long. Germline V lookup: CDR1 SGHTA, CDR2 FQGNSA. Here the CDR3 reads CASSERTGNQPQHF.

The gene calls are TRBV11-1 and TRBJ1-1; the D call of TRBD1 rests on TCRdb alone, since no DNA is present to check it. Germline values: CDR1 SGHAT, CDR2 FQDESV (reference sequence). This CDR3 is built from 16 residues. The CDR3 loop is CASSSGRLNGYTEAFF.

This chain connects TRBV20-1 to TRBJ2-6; TCRdb gives TRBD1 as the D gene, but with no DNA this cannot be confirmed. The V gene's germline CDR1 is DFQATT and CDR2 SNEGSKA (reference sequence). The CDR3 is 19 residues long. The CDR3 sequence: CSARGTSRQGAIGANVLTF.

This rearrangement joins TRBV3-1 to TRBJ2-1; TCRdb's D call of TRBD2 is untestable without DNA. The CDR3 consists of 18 residues. Germline assignment: CDR1 LGHDT and CDR2 YNNKEL (reference sequence). The CDR3: CASRPGLAGKSSYNEQFF.

The genes are TRBV29-1 and TRBJ2-2; lacking DNA, the TRBD1 call made by TCRdb goes unchecked. CDR1 SQVTM and CDR2 ANQGSEA come from the germline V gene. This CDR3 is built from 15 residues. Here the CDR3 reads CSVCRLVGATGELFF.

The chain recombines TRBV19 with TRBJ2-1; with no DNA, the TCRdb D assignment of TRBD2 cannot be verified. Looked up from germline, CDR1 is LNHDA and CDR2 is SQIVND (reference sequence). The CDR3 is 16 amino acids. The CDR3 loop reads CASSIDVLAGGGEQFF.

The chain combines TRBV20-1 with TRBJ1-6. Germline CDR1 reads DFQATT; CDR2 reads SNEGSKA (reference sequence). This CDR3 contains 15 residues. The CDR3: CSVTWRGWYNSPLHF.

The chain links TRBV15 to TRBJ1-1; the D call from TCRdb, TRBD1, cannot be confirmed without DNA. The CDR3 contains 14 residues. In germline, CDR1 is LNHNV, CDR2 YYDKDF (reference sequence). CDR3: CATSRGQLNTEAFF.

The chain employs TRBV20-1 and TRBJ2-3. The CDR3 loop spans 14 amino acids. Germline V gene sequence: CDR1 DFQATT, CDR2 SNEGSKA (reference sequence). The CDR3 sequence is CSARDIGSTDTQYF.

This chain connects TRBV27 to TRBJ2-1. This CDR3 spans 11 amino acids. Germline V CDR1 and CDR2: MNHEY, SMNVEV (reference sequence). The CDR3 sequence: CASSVLNEQFF.

The chain uses TRBV20-1 and TRBJ2-2; TCRdb reports TRBD1, a call that lacks DNA to check it against. In germline, CDR1 is DFQATT, CDR2 SNEGSKA (reference sequence). This CDR3 has 16 amino acids. CDR3 sequence: CSASPQGSFNTGELFF.

The V gene is TRBV7-2, the J gene TRBJ1-2; TCRdb names TRBD1, which stays unverified in the absence of DNA. The CDR3 has 15 residues. Germline V gives CDR1 SGHTA, CDR2 FQGNSA. The CDR3 reads CASSLEGRGSYGYTF. Full variable domain (missing parts from reference TRBV7-2 and TRBJ1-2): GAGVSQSPSNKVTEKGKDVELRCDPISGHTALYWYRQSLGQGLEFLIYFQGNSAPDKSGLPSDRFSAERTGGSVSTLTIQRTQQEDSAVYLCASSLEGRGSYGYTFGSGTRLTVV.

This sequence joins TRBV5-1 and TRBJ1-6; TCRdb designates TRBD1, a call that cannot be tested without DNA. The CDR3 totals 16 residues. Per germline, CDR1 SGHRS and CDR2 YFSETQ. This chain's CDR3 is CASSLVPGGGNSPLHF.

The chain joins TRBV6-5 to TRBJ2-3; TCRdb reports TRBD2, a call that lacks DNA to check it against. This CDR3 comprises 12 residues. Germline-derived CDR1 and CDR2 are MNHEY and SVGAGI. CDR3 region: CASSPAGDTQYF.

The CDR3 region is CASSLVDGRGETQYF. The chain uses TRBV12-3 or TRBV12-4 and TRBJ2-5; there is no DNA to check the TCRdb D call of TRBD2. There are 15 residues in the CDR3.

The CDR3 sequence is CASSLAVGLKQFF. The chain carries TRBV7-9 and TRBJ2-1. The CDR3 covers 13 residues. Per germline, CDR1 SEHNR and CDR2 FQNEAQ (reference sequence).

The J gene is TRBJ2-7, the V gene TRBV7-2. Germline V gene lookup returns CDR1 SGHTA and CDR2 FQGNSA. The CDR3 has 13 residues. CDR3 amino acids: CASSSRESYEQYF.

The chain uses TRBV29-1 and TRBJ1-5. CDR3 size: 12 residues. Germline V gene lookup returns CDR1 SQVTM and CDR2 ANQGSEA. This CDR3 is CSVETVGEPQHF.

The chain couples TRBV3-1 to TRBJ1-1; TCRdb returns TRBD1, unconfirmable since there is no DNA. Germline V gene data show CDR1 as LGHDT and CDR2 as YNNKEL (reference sequence). The CDR3 loop spans 14 amino acids. The CDR3 region is CASSQHGTGAEAFF.

The rearrangement links TRBV6-1 to TRBJ2-1; without DNA, the TCRdb call of TRBD1 cannot be checked. CDR1 MNHNS and CDR2 SASEGT come from the germline V gene. The CDR3 covers 15 residues. The CDR3 sequence is CASSPGTGGINEQFF.

CDR3 protein: CASSPRSYEQYF. The genes are TRBV6-2 or TRBV6-3 and TRBJ2-7; TCRdb outputs TRBD1, but without DNA this stays unchecked. CDR1 and CDR2 from the germline V gene are MNHEY and SVGEGT. CDR3 length: 12 amino acids.